This entry lists 29 T cell receptor beta chains sequenced from one sample in a study of blood T cell repertoires in COVID-19. Repertoires were generated with immunoSEQ multiplex PCR, while TCRdb's copy carries only in-frame clones and drops some. The data hold tens of thousands of clones, with about 91% observed a single time. Sequencing was performed on peripheral blood. The receptor source for this set is a man aged 45 to 65 with active COVID-19.

V and J are TRBV29-1 and TRBJ1-1; 9 bases are shared with TRBD1. This CDR3 spans 13 amino acids. The V gene end was trimmed by 7 bases and the J gene end by 0 bases; junction bases not matched to a gene: 3. Germline V gene lookup returns CDR1 SQVTM and CDR2 ANQGSEA. CDR3 sequence: CSGGQGVNTEAFF. CDR3 bases: TGCAGCGGGGGACAGGGAGTGAACACTGAAGCTTTCTTT. The variable domain in full, with the rest retrieved from reference TRBV29-1 and TRBJ1-1, is SAVISQKPSRDICQRGTSLTIQCQVDSQVTMMFWYRQQPGQSLTLIATANQGSEATYESGFVIDKFPISRPNLTFSTLTVSNMSPEDSSIYLCSGGQGVNTEAFFGQGTRLTVV.

The gene calls are TRBV11-2 and TRBJ2-3; 10 bases align to TRBD2. Trimming at V came to 5 bases and at J to 0 bases, leaving 5 bases not matched to a gene. Germline CDR1 SGHAT, CDR2 FQNNGV. CDR3 length: 16 amino acids. The CDR3, as DNA: TGTGCCAGCAGCCACAGGACTAGCGGAAGCACAGATACGCAGTATTTT. It is translated as CASSHRTSGSTDTQYF.

The rearrangement joins TRBV6-2 or TRBV6-3 to TRBJ1-5, with TRBD1 matching 11 bases. The CDR3 contains 19 residues. Germline values: CDR1 MNHEY, CDR2 SVGEGT. J lost 3 bases, V lost 2 bases, and 12 bases had no gene match. CDR3 sequence: CASSYTGQGARPDNQPQHF. CDR3 nucleotide sequence: TGTGCCAGCAGTTACACCGGACAGGGGGCGCGACCGGACAATCAGCCCCAGCATTTT.

This chain connects TRBV19 to TRBJ1-5; maybe TRBD1 (6 bases). V lost 3 bases and J lost 1, with 10 bases in between. This CDR3 spans 15 amino acids. Germline V CDR1 and CDR2: LNHDA, SQIVND (reference sequence). CDR3 residues: CASSIPGVSNQPQHF. In DNA form, the CDR3 reads TGTGCCAGTAGTATCCCAGGGGTCAGCAATCAGCCCCAGCATTTT.

The J gene is TRBJ1-2, the V gene TRBV6-1, with no clear D. CDR1 MNHNS and CDR2 SASEGT come from the germline V gene. V dropped 2 bases and J dropped 4 bases, with 5 bases sitting between them. CDR3 length equals 12 residues. Here the CDR3 reads CASSESIYGYTF. The DNA of the CDR3 is TGTGCCAGCAGTGAATCCATCTATGGCTACACCTTC.

The chain joins TRBV2 to TRBJ2-5; 10 bases are shared with TRBD1. This CDR3 spans 14 amino acids. V gave up 6 bases and J gave up 3 bases; unmatched junction bases: 4. Looked up from germline, CDR1 is SNHLY and CDR2 is FYNNEI. CDR3 bases: TGTGCCAGCAGAACCGGGACAGGGGAAGAGACCCAGTACTTC. It translates to CASRTGTGEETQYF.

CDR3 amino acids: CASSEAALAGAAKTQYF. The CDR3 region has the DNA TGTGCCAGCAGTGAAGCGGCTCTAGCGGGAGCGGCTAAGACCCAGTACTTC. The chain is built from TRBV2 and TRBJ2-5; 10 nucleotides match TRBD2. CDR1 is SNHLY and CDR2 is FYNNEI in the germline V gene. The CDR3 runs to 17 residues. J lost 6 bases, V lost 0 bases, and 10 bases had no gene match.

V usage is TRBV4-1 and J usage is TRBJ2-7, with 9 bases identical to TRBD1. J was trimmed by 4 bases and V by 1 base; bases with no gene match: 11. This CDR3 is built from 17 residues. Germline CDR1 reads MGHRA; CDR2 reads YSYEKL. The CDR3 loop reads CASSQVGRQGGVYEQYF. Written as DNA, the CDR3 is TGCGCCAGCAGCCAAGTGGGCCGACAGGGGGGAGTTTACGAGCAGTACTTC.

The V and J genes are TRBV6-5 and TRBJ2-2, with 7 bases aligning to TRBD1. Germline CDR1 is MNHEY and CDR2 is SVGAGI. J was trimmed by 1 base and V by 6 bases; bases with no gene match: 5. The CDR3 is 15 amino acids. The CDR3 region is CASRPRGLNTGELFF. The DNA of the CDR3 is TGTGCCAGCAGGCCTAGGGGGCTGAACACCGGGGAGCTGTTTTTT.

DNA of the CDR3: TGTGCCAGCAAATGGCTAGCGAACACCGGGGAGCTGTTTTTT. Translated: CASKWLANTGELFF. The chain combines TRBV2 with TRBJ2-2, with D hard to call. Trimming cost V 7 bases and J 0 bases, with 9 bases left between them. CDR1 and CDR2 (germline): SNHLY, FYNNEI. The CDR3 totals 14 residues.

This chain uses TRBV11-3 with TRBJ2-1, with 10 nucleotides matching TRBD2. The CDR3 runs 16 residues. Germline V gene lookup returns CDR1 SGHNT and CDR2 YENEEA. Losses at the gene ends were 1 base for V and 4 bases for J; bases not matched to a gene: 4. The CDR3 sequence is CASSLAATSGYNEQFF. The CDR3 DNA reads TGTGCCAGCAGCTTAGCGGCGACTAGCGGGTACAATGAGCAGTTCTTC.

The sample holds one count of this clone. The chain carries TRBV7-2 and TRBJ2-5; 8 bases fit TRBD2. The germline V gene has CDR1 SGHTA and CDR2 FQGNSA. The CDR3 consists of 16 residues. V lost 2 bases and J lost 2; bases outside the gene matches: 7. CDR3 in amino acids: CASSLFRRGDQETQYF. The CDR3 nucleotides read TGTGCCAGCAGCTTATTTCGGCGGGGGGATCAAGAGACCCAGTACTTC.

J is TRBJ1-5 and V is TRBV11-1; D perhaps matches TRBD1 (6 bases). The CDR3 is 15 amino acids. Germline V gene data show CDR1 as SGHAT and CDR2 as FQDESV (reference sequence). V was shortened by 5 bases and J by 0 bases, with 11 bases between the two germline ends. DNA of the CDR3: TGTGCCAGCAGCCCAGGGGCAAATAGCAATCAGCCCCAGCATTTT. Its translation: CASSPGANSNQPQHF.

The chain recombines TRBV5-1 with TRBJ2-7; the match to TRBD2 covers 10 bases. The germline gives CDR1 SGHRS, CDR2 YFSETQ. The CDR3 extends over 16 amino acids. The J segment lost 5 bases and the V segment lost 0 bases, leaving 8 bases of the junction unmatched. CDR3 in DNA: TGCGCCAGCAGCTTGGAGCCTAGCGGGAGTATTCACGAGCAGTACTTC. As protein: CASSLEPSGSIHEQYF.

The rearrangement links TRBV30 to TRBJ2-7, with D possibly being TRBD1 (5 bases). The CDR3 is made up of 11 amino acids. Looked up from germline, CDR1 is GTSNPN and CDR2 is SVGIG (reference sequence). Trimming stripped 2 bases from V and 4 bases from J, with 6 bases between. CDR3 nucleotides: TGTGCCTGGAGTAACAGGTACGAGCAGTACTTC. Residues: CAWSNRYEQYF.

This chain joins TRBV11-2 and TRBJ2-3; D might be TRBD1 (5 bases). This CDR3 region has 15 residues. CDR1 and CDR2 from the germline V gene are SGHAT and FQNNGV. Trimming removed 5 bases at V and 2 bases at J, with 14 bases between. CDR3 residues: CASSPSWGTTDTQYF. The CDR3 DNA reads TGTGCCAGCAGCCCCAGTTGGGGCACCACAGATACGCAGTATTTT. The full variable domain, rest sourced from reference TRBV11-2 and TRBJ2-3, is EAGVAQSPRYKIIEKRQSVAFWCNPISGHATLYWYQQILGQGPKLLIQFQNNGVVDDSQLPKDRFSAERLKGVDSTLKIQPAKLEDSAVYLCASSPSWGTTDTQYFGPGTRLTVL.

This chain connects TRBV10-3 to TRBJ2-1; 7 bases match TRBD1. J was trimmed by 0 bases and V by 3 bases; bases with no gene match: 8. The germline gives CDR1 ENHRY, CDR2 SYGVKD. The CDR3 is made up of 17 amino acids. CDR3: CAISDRKTGSSYNEQFF. CDR3 in DNA: TGTGCCATCAGTGATAGGAAGACAGGGAGCTCCTACAATGAGCAGTTCTTC.

The genes are TRBV6-5 and TRBJ1-5; 7 bases map to TRBD1. With V trimmed by 8 bases and J by 4 bases, 5 bases remained unmatched. This CDR3 is built from 13 residues. CDR1 is MNHEY and CDR2 is SVGAGI in the germline V gene. CDR3 in DNA: TGTGCCAGCCGAGGGGGCAGAAATCAGCCCCAGCATTTT. Translated: CASRGGRNQPQHF.

For the CDR3, the DNA is TGTGCCAGCAGCCAAGACCAAACAGATACGCAGTATTTT. Residues: CASSQDQTDTQYF. V and J are TRBV3-1 (or the pseudogene TRBV3-2) and TRBJ2-3; D remains unclear. V dropped 0 bases and J dropped 3 bases, with 4 bases sitting between them. The CDR3 sequence is 13 residues long. The germline V gene has CDR1 LGHDT and CDR2 YNNKEL (reference sequence).

This rearrangement joins TRBV10-1 to TRBJ1-1, with D perhaps TRBD1 (6 bases). Germline V CDR1 and CDR2: WNHNN, SYGVQD (reference sequence). The CDR3 sequence is 13 residues long. V lost 6 bases to trimming and J lost 0 bases, with 8 bases between them. This CDR3 is CASSQGLNTEAFF. The DNA for the CDR3 is TGCGCCAGCAGCCAGGGGTTGAACACTGAAGCTTTCTTT.

The CDR3 nucleotides read TGTGCCAGTAGTATCAGTAGCGGGGGACACAATGAGCAGTTCTTC. Its translation is CASSISSGGHNEQFF. The chain couples TRBV19 to TRBJ2-1, with 9 bases matching TRBD2. Germline assignment: CDR1 LNHDA and CDR2 SQIVND (reference sequence). V lost 3 bases to trimming and J lost 5 bases; unmatched junction nucleotides: 5. This CDR3 is 15 amino acids long.

This clone was seen a single time. The chain uses TRBV27 and TRBJ2-7; 7 bases line up with TRBD2. The CDR3 covers 14 residues. The V gene's germline CDR1 is MNHEY and CDR2 SMNVEV (reference sequence). V shed 4 bases, J shed 3 bases, and the junction held 6 bases outside the gene matches. CDR3 amino acids: CASSSRRESYEQYF. Here the CDR3 DNA reads TGTGCCAGCAGTTCCCGGCGGGAGAGCTACGAGCAGTACTTC.

This CDR3 reads CASSSDPLGLGQGETQYF. The DNA of the CDR3 is TGTGCCAGCAGCTCCGACCCCCTCGGACTAGGTCAAGGGGAGACCCAGTACTTC. V is TRBV5-4 and J is TRBJ2-5; TRBD2 matches 7 bases. Germline V gene sequence: CDR1 SGHNT, CDR2 YYREEE (reference sequence). The CDR3 consists of 18 residues. The V and J ends lost 3 bases and 5 bases, in that order; junction bases with no gene match: 19.

The V call is TRBV7-9, the J call TRBJ1-6; no clear D gene. V lost 5 bases, J lost 12 bases, and 11 bases lay in between. This CDR3 spans 12 amino acids. Germline CDR1 SEHNR, CDR2 FQNEAQ (reference sequence). CDR3 DNA: TGTGCCAGCAGCGACCCCGGAGAACCCCTCCACTTT. Translating it yields CASSDPGEPLHF.

V and J are TRBV6-5 and TRBJ2-7; 11 nucleotides line up with TRBD2. Trimming took 6 bases from V and 1 from J; bases not matched to a gene: 5. CDR3 length equals 15 residues. Germline loops: CDR1 MNHEY, CDR2 SVGAGI. CDR3 sequence: CASRTGLAGSYEQYF. For the CDR3, the DNA is TGTGCCAGCAGGACCGGACTAGCGGGTTCCTACGAGCAGTACTTC.

The V gene is TRBV7-8, the J gene TRBJ2-1; 9 bases map to TRBD2. With 0 bases clipped from V and 2 bases from J, the junction kept 2 bases outside the gene matches. Germline V gene lookup returns CDR1 SGHVS and CDR2 FQNEAQ. The CDR3 is made up of 16 amino acids. The CDR3 DNA follows: TGTGCCAGCAGCTTAGCGACTAGCGGAGCCTACAATGAGCAGTTCTTC. This gives the protein CASSLATSGAYNEQFF.

The chain combines TRBV6-8 with TRBJ1-1; TRBD1 might be the D (5 bases). This CDR3 is 15 amino acids long. V was pared by 6 bases and J by 4 bases, with 18 bases between. Germline CDR1 is MNHGY and CDR2 is SAAAGT. The CDR3 sequence is CASRRQRPRCTEAFF. CDR3 DNA: TGTGCCAGCAGACGACAGAGACCCAGGTGCACTGAAGCTTTCTTT.

J is TRBJ2-1 and V is TRBV18; 7 bases are shared with TRBD1. The junction had 8 bases not matched to a gene; V was cut back by 6 bases and J by 3 bases. The CDR3 has 15 residues. CDR1 and CDR2 from the germline V gene are KGHSH and LQKENI. The CDR3 protein is CASSKGPGGYNEQFF. The CDR3 DNA sequence: TGTGCCAGCTCCAAGGGGCCAGGGGGCTACAATGAGCAGTTCTTC.

This clone showed up just a few times. V usage is TRBV2 and J usage is TRBJ2-3; a weak D match, TRBD1 (5 bases). The V gene lost 6 bases and the J gene lost 5 bases, with 18 bases spanning the gap. Germline CDR1 SNHLY, CDR2 FYNNEI. CDR3 length: 15 residues. Here the CDR3 DNA reads TGTGCCAGCAGGGCATCGACAGCCTGGGGAGATACGCAGTATTTT. Translation: CASRASTAWGDTQYF.